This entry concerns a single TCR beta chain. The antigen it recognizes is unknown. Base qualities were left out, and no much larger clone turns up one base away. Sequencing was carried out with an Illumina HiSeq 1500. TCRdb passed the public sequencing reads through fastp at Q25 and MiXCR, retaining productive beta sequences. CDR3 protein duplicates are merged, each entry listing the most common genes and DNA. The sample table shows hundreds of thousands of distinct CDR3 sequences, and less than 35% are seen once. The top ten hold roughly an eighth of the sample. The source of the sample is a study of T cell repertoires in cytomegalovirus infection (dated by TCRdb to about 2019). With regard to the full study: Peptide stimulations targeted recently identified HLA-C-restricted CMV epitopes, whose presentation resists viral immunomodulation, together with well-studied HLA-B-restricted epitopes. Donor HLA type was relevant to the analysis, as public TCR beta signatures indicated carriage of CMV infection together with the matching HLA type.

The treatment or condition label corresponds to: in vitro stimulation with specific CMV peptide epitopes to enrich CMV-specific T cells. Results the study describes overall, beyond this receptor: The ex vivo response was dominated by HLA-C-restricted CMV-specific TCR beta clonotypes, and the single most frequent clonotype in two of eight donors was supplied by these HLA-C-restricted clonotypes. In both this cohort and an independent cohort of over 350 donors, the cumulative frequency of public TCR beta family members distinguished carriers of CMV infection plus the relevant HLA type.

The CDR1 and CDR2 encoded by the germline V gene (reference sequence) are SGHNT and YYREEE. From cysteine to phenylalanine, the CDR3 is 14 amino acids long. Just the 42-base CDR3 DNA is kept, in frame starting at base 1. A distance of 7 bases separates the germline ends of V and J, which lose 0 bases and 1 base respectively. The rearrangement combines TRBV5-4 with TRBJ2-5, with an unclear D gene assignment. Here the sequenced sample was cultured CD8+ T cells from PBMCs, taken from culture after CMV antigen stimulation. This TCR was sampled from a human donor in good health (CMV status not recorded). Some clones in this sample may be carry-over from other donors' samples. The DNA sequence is TGTGCCAGCAGCTTGGCCGGGCCCCAAGAGACCCAGTACTTC. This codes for CASSLAGPQETQYF.